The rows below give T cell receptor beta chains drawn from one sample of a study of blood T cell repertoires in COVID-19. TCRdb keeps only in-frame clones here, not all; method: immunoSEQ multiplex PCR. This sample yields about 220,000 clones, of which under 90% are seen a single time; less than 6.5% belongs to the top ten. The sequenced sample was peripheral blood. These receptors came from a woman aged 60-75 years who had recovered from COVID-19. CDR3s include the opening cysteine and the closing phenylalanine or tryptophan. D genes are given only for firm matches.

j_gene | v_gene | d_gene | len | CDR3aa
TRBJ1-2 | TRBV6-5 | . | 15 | CASSSEVRPTYGYTF
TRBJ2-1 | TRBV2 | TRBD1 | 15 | CASGTGSVSYNEQFF
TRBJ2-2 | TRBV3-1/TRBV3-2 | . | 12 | CASESNTGELFF
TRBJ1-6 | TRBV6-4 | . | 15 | CASSVGHFYNSPLHF
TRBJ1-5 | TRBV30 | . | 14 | CAWSGGSSYQPQHF
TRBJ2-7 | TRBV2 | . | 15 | CASSEHRALSYEQYF
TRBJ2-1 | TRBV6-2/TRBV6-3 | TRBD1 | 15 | CASSSWTGGYNEQFF
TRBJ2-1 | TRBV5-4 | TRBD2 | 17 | CASSLSIFAGGPYEQFF
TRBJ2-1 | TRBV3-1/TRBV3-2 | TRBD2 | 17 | CASYPSGGLSSYNEQFF
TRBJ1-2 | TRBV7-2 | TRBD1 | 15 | CASSPHTGGSYGYTF
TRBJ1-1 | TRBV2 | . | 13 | CASSESRSTEAFF
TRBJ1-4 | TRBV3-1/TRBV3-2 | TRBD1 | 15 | CASSSGTVSGEKLFF
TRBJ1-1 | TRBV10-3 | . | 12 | CATRGVNTEAFF
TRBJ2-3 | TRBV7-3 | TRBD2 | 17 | CASSLKGLALSPDTQYF
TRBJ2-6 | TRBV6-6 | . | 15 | CASSYWEVGANVLTF
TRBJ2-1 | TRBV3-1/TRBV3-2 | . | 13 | CASSQDARGEQFF
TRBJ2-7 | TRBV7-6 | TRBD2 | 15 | CASSLRRGLGDEQYF
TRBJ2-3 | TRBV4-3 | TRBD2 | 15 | CASSQGSGGTDTQYF
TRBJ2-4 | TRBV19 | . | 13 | CASSPDRAGIQYF
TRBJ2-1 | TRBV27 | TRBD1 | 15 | CASRSTGGAWNEQFF
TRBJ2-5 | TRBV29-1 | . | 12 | CSVERSRETQYF
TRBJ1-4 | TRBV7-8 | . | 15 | CASSTSGAVHEKLFF
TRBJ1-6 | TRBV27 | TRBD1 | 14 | CASSLSRQGNALHF
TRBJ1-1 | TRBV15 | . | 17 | CATSGRVLVFMNTEAFF
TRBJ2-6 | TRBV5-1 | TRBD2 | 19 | CASSYWSSGGAAGANVLTF
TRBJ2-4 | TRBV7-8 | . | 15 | CASSLDRVGKNIQYF
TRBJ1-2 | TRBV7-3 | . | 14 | CASSLGGGGVGYTF
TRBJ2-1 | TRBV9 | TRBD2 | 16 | CASSVGPSGGAEEQFF
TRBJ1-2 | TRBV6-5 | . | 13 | CASSPSADRGYTF